Below, one T cell receptor beta chain is given with its context. Its antigen is unidentified. The entry originates in a study of cytomegalovirus exposure and HLA in healthy donors. Points from the study as a whole: Excluded were some V segments that proved indistinguishable, including TRBV6-2 and TRBV6-3. CMV antigen specificity of a few CMV-associated chains was confirmed in vitro.

PCR primers comprised 60 Vbeta and 13 Jbeta primers. Repertoires were generated with immunoSEQ multiplex PCR, while TCRdb's copy carries only in-frame clones and drops some. The sample yields 200,000 to 250,000 clones, about 84% seen once. Germline CDR1 is SGHVS and CDR2 is FQNEAQ. The CDR3 totals 16 residues. V shed 2 bases and J 0 bases; nucleotides not matched to a gene: 5. Sequenced sample: PBMCs. This TCR came from a human donor in good health. The J gene is TRBJ2-3, the V gene TRBV7-8, with 7 bases matching TRBD2. The CDR3 loop is CASSLLVSGSTDTQYF. In DNA form, the CDR3 reads TGTGCCAGCAGCTTATTGGTTAGCGGGAGCACAGATACGCAGTATTTT.